The 27 T cell receptor beta chains presented below share a single source sample, sequenced in a study of early T cells in non-severe SARS-CoV-2 infection. A single record per CDR3 protein comes from TCRdb applying MiXCR to the 5' RACE reads. The sample yields around 58,000 distinct CDR3 sequences, about 7.7% seen once. The input for sequencing was whole blood, taken at baseline. The origin of the receptors is an adult who was a healthcare worker with PCR-confirmed SARS-CoV-2 infection or an uninfected control (not recorded which).

The chain has TRBV4-2 and TRBJ1-2; 10 bases fit TRBD1. The ends lost 0 bases at V and 4 bases at J; junction bases unmatched: 2. Germline CDR1 LGHNA, CDR2 YNFKEQ. This CDR3 is 15 amino acids long. DNA for the CDR3: TGTGCCAGCAGCCAAGAGGGACAGGGGTTCTATGGCTACACCTTC. Translating gives CASSQEGQGFYGYTF.

The chain couples TRBV12-3 or TRBV12-4 to TRBJ1-4; D ambiguous. CDR3 length equals 15 residues. Trimming took 3 bases from V and 5 from J, leaving 13 bases between them. As DNA, the CDR3 is TGTGCCAGCAGTTTTTCGGACTCCTGGAATGAAAAACTGTTTTTT. As protein: CASSFSDSWNEKLFF.

This clonotype was picked up many times. The rearrangement joins TRBV20-1 to TRBJ2-2; 7 nucleotides align to TRBD1. V gave up 0 bases and J gave up 1 base; unmatched junction bases: 5. CDR1 DFQATT and CDR2 SNEGSKA come from the germline V gene (reference sequence). The CDR3 has 16 amino acids. The CDR3 reads CSARDKAGGNTGELFF. CDR3 bases: TGCAGTGCTAGAGATAAGGCAGGGGGGAACACCGGGGAGCTGTTTTTT.

The rearrangement joins TRBV19 to TRBJ2-2; D uncertain. V was shortened by 7 bases and J by 7 bases, with 13 bases between the two germline ends. Germline V gene lookup returns CDR1 LNHDA and CDR2 SQIVND (reference sequence). This CDR3 is 13 amino acids long. The CDR3: CASNRDWGGELFF. CDR3 nucleotide sequence: TGTGCCAGTAATAGGGATTGGGGCGGGGAGCTGTTTTTT.

This clonotype was detected ten times or more. The V gene is TRBV19, the J gene TRBJ1-5, with TRBD1 matching 7 bases. The V and J ends lost 2 bases and 4 bases, in that order; junction bases with no gene match: 17. The CDR3 spans 19 residues. CDR1 and CDR2 from the germline V gene are LNHDA and SQIVND (reference sequence). This CDR3 reads CASSISLFEGATPNQPQHF. DNA of the CDR3: TGTGCCAGTAGTATATCGTTATTTGAGGGGGCGACGCCAAATCAGCCCCAGCATTTT.

This clonotype was picked up a small number of times. Here the CDR3 DNA reads TGTGCCAGTAGTATTCGGACTAGCGGCGACTACGAGCAGTACTTC. Translation gives CASSIRTSGDYEQYF. This rearrangement joins TRBV19 to TRBJ2-7, with 10 positions matching TRBD2. V lost 3 bases, J lost 3 bases, and 5 bases stayed unmatched. The CDR3 length is 15 residues. The germline gives CDR1 LNHDA, CDR2 SQIVND (reference sequence).

The chain joins TRBV20-1 to TRBJ2-7; tentatively, D is TRBD2 (6 bases). The CDR3 consists of 11 residues. Trimming took 3 bases from V and 4 from J, leaving 7 bases between them. Germline V gene data show CDR1 as DFQATT and CDR2 as SNEGSKA (reference sequence). CDR3 amino acids: CSARDYYEQYF. In DNA form, the CDR3 reads TGCAGTGCTAGGGACTATTACGAGCAGTACTTC.

This clonotype appeared a few times. The rearrangement uses TRBV2 and TRBJ2-6, with 7 positions matching TRBD1. CDR3 length equals 17 residues. Germline V gene data show CDR1 as SNHLY and CDR2 as FYNNEI. The V and J ends lost 3 bases and 4 bases, in that order; junction bases with no gene match: 9. As DNA, the CDR3 is TGTGCCAGCAGTGAGTACAGGGGAGTTGGCGGGGCCAACGTCCTGACTTTC. Its translation is CASSEYRGVGGANVLTF.

This clonotype was counted ten times or more. The chain links TRBV5-1 to TRBJ2-7, with D perhaps TRBD1 (5 bases). Germline CDR1 SGHRS, CDR2 YFSETQ. The CDR3 runs 14 residues. The V and J ends lost 6 bases and 3 bases respectively, with 16 bases between them. The CDR3 loop is CASTAGANDYEQYF. The CDR3 coding sequence is TGCGCCAGCACGGCTGGGGCAAATGACTACGAGCAGTACTTC. The full variable domain, rest sourced from reference TRBV5-1 and TRBJ2-7, is KAGVTQTPRYLIKTRGQQVTLSCSPISGHRSVSWYQQTPGQGLQFLFEYFSETQRNKGNFPGRFSGRQFSNSRSEMNVSTLELGDSALYLCASTAGANDYEQYFGPGTRLTVT.

The V call is TRBV20-1, the J call TRBJ2-1; D may be TRBD1 (7 bases). Trimming shortened V by 0 bases and J by 7 bases, and 16 bases separated the two germline ends. The germline V gene encodes CDR1 DFQATT and CDR2 SNEGSKA (reference sequence). CDR3 length: 15 amino acids. CDR3 protein: CSAREVQGTGNEQFF. CDR3 in DNA: TGCAGTGCTAGAGAAGTACAGGGGACTGGGAATGAGCAGTTCTTC.

The gene calls are TRBV29-1 and TRBJ2-5; 10 bases map to TRBD1. The CDR3 contains 14 residues. From germline, CDR1 is SQVTM and CDR2 ANQGSEA. J was trimmed by 6 bases and V by 4 bases; bases with no gene match: 8. CDR3 DNA: TGCAGCGTTGGGGGTTCCGACAGGGGGCAGACCCAGTACTTC. It specifies CSVGGSDRGQTQYF.

The chain uses TRBV5-1 and TRBJ2-2; TRBD2 aligns across 11 bases. The CDR3 contains 15 residues. The germline CDR1 and CDR2 sequences are SGHRS and YFSETQ. Trimming at V came to 4 bases and at J to 10 bases, leaving 9 bases not matched to a gene. CDR3 in DNA: TGCGCCAGCAGCGCCTATAGCGGGAGGGCCGTGGAGCTGTTTTTT. Its protein product is CASSAYSGRAVELFF.

Concerning this clonotype itself: The CDR3 carries no conserved terminal phenylalanine or tryptophan, so it likely arises from a read error. It is unclear where the CDR3 begins or ends on the DNA, so no DNA is shown, and the CDR3 is as TCRdb lists it. The gene calls are TRBV21-1 and TRBJ1-2; whether TRBD1, the table's D call, matches the DNA was not checked. TRBV21-1 is a pseudogene segment. The CDR3 spans 14 residues, counting both ends. CDR3 residues: CASSELRGRYGYTL.

This clonotype was counted many times. This sequence joins TRBV28 and TRBJ1-1; D is ambiguous. Germline loops: CDR1 MDHEN, CDR2 SYDVKM. Trimming pared 5 bases from V and 4 bases from J, leaving 14 bases between. This CDR3 is 14 amino acids long. CDR3 in amino acids: CASSPLRVGTEAFF. The CDR3 DNA reads TGTGCCAGCAGTCCACTCCGTGTGGGCACTGAAGCTTTCTTT.

This clonotype was seen at least ten times. The rearrangement uses TRBV12-3 or TRBV12-4 and TRBJ2-7, with 7 bases aligning to TRBD2. The CDR3 spans 16 residues. With 0 bases clipped from V and 1 base from J, the junction kept 6 bases outside the gene matches. CDR3 protein: CASSLAGGTVSYEQYF. The CDR3 DNA is TGTGCCAGCAGTTTAGCGGGGGGGACCGTTTCCTACGAGCAGTACTTC.

Many counts were recorded for this clonotype. This chain links TRBV29-1 with TRBJ2-7; no firm D call. V was shortened by 0 bases and J by 4 bases, with 13 bases between the two germline ends. CDR1 is SQVTM and CDR2 is ANQGSEA in the germline V gene. CDR3 length: 14 residues. For the CDR3, the DNA is TGCAGCGTTGAAGATCGGGCCGTCGGTTACGAGCAGTACTTC. This gives the protein CSVEDRAVGYEQYF.

The J gene is TRBJ2-2, the V gene TRBV20-1; D gene unclear. The CDR3 is 14 amino acids. The V gene's germline CDR1 is DFQATT and CDR2 SNEGSKA (reference sequence). The V gene lost 6 bases and the J gene lost 1 base, with 12 bases spanning the gap. The CDR3, as DNA: TGCAGTGCCGTAATGCTAGGGAACACCGGGGAGCTGTTTTTT. Translation gives CSAVMLGNTGELFF.

In its sample, this clonotype was seen a few times. This chain uses TRBV7-9 with TRBJ2-1; 7 nucleotides align to TRBD2. This CDR3 is 14 amino acids long. Germline V gene sequence: CDR1 SEHNR, CDR2 FQNEAQ (reference sequence). The V gene end was trimmed by 6 bases and the J gene end by 4 bases; junction bases not matched to a gene: 6. The CDR3 DNA follows: TGTGCCAGCAGTGCGGGAGTTGGGTACAATGAGCAGTTCTTC. This gives the protein CASSAGVGYNEQFF.

This clonotype was detected a few times. J is TRBJ2-1 and V is TRBV28; the D is unclear. The germline gives CDR1 MDHEN, CDR2 SYDVKM. The ends were cut back, 4 bases at V and 5 bases at J, with 12 bases in the middle. This CDR3 is 14 amino acids long. CDR3 region: CASSSPAQNNEQFF. CDR3 sequence (DNA): TGTGCCAGCAGTTCCCCGGCCCAGAACAATGAGCAGTTCTTC.

Only a few counts were recorded for this clonotype. This chain uses TRBV30 with TRBJ2-1; TRBD2 aligns across 9 bases. With 1 base clipped from V and 5 bases from J, the junction kept 0 bases outside the gene matches. The germline V gene encodes CDR1 GTSNPN and CDR2 SVGIG (reference sequence). The CDR3 length is 13 residues. Here the CDR3 reads CAWSGLADNEQFF. Written as DNA, the CDR3 is TGTGCCTGGAGTGGACTAGCGGACAATGAGCAGTTCTTC.

This clonotype was seen ten or more times. The chain employs TRBV5-1 and TRBJ2-1; either TRBD1 or TRBD2 may supply D (6 bases each). The CDR3 runs to 19 residues. Trimming stripped 4 bases from V and 10 bases from J, with 33 bases between. Germline V gives CDR1 SGHRS, CDR2 YFSETQ. CDR3 sequence (DNA): TGCGCCAGCAGCCCGGGGGCCTTAACAGGCCAAGTATACCCCCGGGAGCAGTTCTTC. This encodes CASSPGALTGQVYPREQFF.

The chain recombines TRBV7-9 with TRBJ2-3; D is uncertain. V lost 5 bases and J 5 bases, leaving 5 bases between the germline ends. The CDR3 is 11 residues long. CDR1 is SEHNR and CDR2 is FQNEAQ in the germline V gene (reference sequence). CDR3 nucleotides: TGTGCCAGCAGCCCAGTAGATACGCAGTATTTT. Amino acids: CASSPVDTQYF.

This clonotype was observed a few times. The chain joins TRBV2 to TRBJ2-2; D is perhaps TRBD1 or TRBD2 (5 bases each). Trimming took off 9 bases at V and 9 bases at J, with 23 bases between the two ends. Germline-derived CDR1 and CDR2 are SNHLY and FYNNEI. The length of the CDR3 is 15 residues. CDR3 in amino acids: CASNNPGTSPWELFF. The CDR3, as DNA: TGTGCCAGTAACAATCCCGGGACGTCACCTTGGGAGCTGTTTTTT.

The rearrangement links TRBV4-1 to TRBJ2-3; D may be TRBD2 (7 bases). This CDR3 contains 15 residues. Trimming shortened V by 1 base and J by 2 bases, and 10 bases separated the two germline ends. Per germline, CDR1 MGHRA and CDR2 YSYEKL. The CDR3 here is CASSQGGGLTDTQYF. CDR3 in DNA: TGCGCCAGCAGCCAAGGGGGGGGCCTCACAGATACGCAGTATTTT.

This clonotype was recorded at least ten times. The chain recombines TRBV6-5 with TRBJ2-7; D perhaps matches TRBD2 (5 bases). V shed 0 bases and J shed 3 bases, with 12 bases lying between them. The germline V gene encodes CDR1 MNHEY and CDR2 SVGAGI. The CDR3 is 15 residues long. In nucleotides, the CDR3 is TGTGCCAGCAGTTACTCTGGACGGGGAAGCTACGAGCAGTACTTC. It yields the protein CASSYSGRGSYEQYF.

A remark on this clonotype: The limits of the CDR3 on the DNA are not certain, so only TCRdb's listed CDR3 is given. The chain employs TRBV30 and TRBJ2-7; no DNA check was done on the table's D call, TRBD1. CDR1 and CDR2 (germline): GTSNPN, SVGIG (reference sequence). The CDR3 has 14 residues if both end residues are counted. CDR3 residues: CAWSWGQGTYEQYF.

This clonotype was picked up many times. J is TRBJ1-6 and V is TRBV4-1, with no clear D. Trimming left V 0 bases short and J 6 bases short, with 15 bases between. CDR1 and CDR2 (germline): MGHRA, YSYEKL. This CDR3 is 17 amino acids long. In DNA, the CDR3 is TGCGCCAGCAGCCAAGAGCCGGGCCCGGAGAGTAATTCACCCCTCCACTTT. It translates to CASSQEPGPESNSPLHF.